The rows below give T cell receptor beta chains drawn from one sample of a study of vaccination effects on CD4 cells after COVID-19. Sequencing used immunoSEQ multiplex PCR; TCRdb keeps in-frame clones, though not all of them. The sample consists of more than 50,000 clones, around four fifths of them appearing once. These TCRs are of unknown antigen specificity. This sample comprised CD4+ T cells from PBMCs cultured with HCoV-OC43 spike peptides, obtained after COVID-19 vaccination. The receptors were gathered from a human donor who received a COVID-19 vaccine. CDR3s leave out the opening cysteine and the closing phenylalanine or tryptophan. The order of the fields is V gene, J gene, CDR3 protein.

v_gene: TRBV18
j_gene: TRBJ2-5
CDR3aa: ASSPPTQLGGTQY

v_gene: TRBV15
j_gene: TRBJ2-1
CDR3aa: ATSREGGIGNSEQF

v_gene: TRBV7-7
j_gene: TRBJ2-2
CDR3aa: ASSSSWGTNTGELF

v_gene: TRBV9
j_gene: TRBJ1-2
CDR3aa: ASSGTGGLAGYT

v_gene: TRBV7-8
j_gene: TRBJ2-5
CDR3aa: ASSLGAGAPQETQY

v_gene: TRBV19
j_gene: TRBJ2-2
CDR3aa: ASSMGQGYSWTGELF

v_gene: TRBV6-5
j_gene: TRBJ2-5
CDR3aa: ASRRGGQETQY

v_gene: TRBV7-2
j_gene: TRBJ2-2
CDR3aa: ASSLNPQGNTGELF

v_gene: TRBV19
j_gene: TRBJ1-5
CDR3aa: ASSPQGSNQPQH

v_gene: TRBV9
j_gene: TRBJ2-2
CDR3aa: ASSARDRVPGELF

v_gene: TRBV2
j_gene: TRBJ1-4
CDR3aa: ASRIGTALGLLF

v_gene: TRBV4-2
j_gene: TRBJ2-3
CDR3aa: ASSQETQGSTDTQY

v_gene: TRBV2
j_gene: TRBJ2-5
CDR3aa: ASSFTAPQETQY

v_gene: TRBV7-9
j_gene: TRBJ1-3
CDR3aa: AARLSSGNTIY

v_gene: TRBV28
j_gene: TRBJ2-5
CDR3aa: ASIRGLAGAAQY

v_gene: TRBV6-5
j_gene: TRBJ1-5
CDR3aa: ASSLTGASYQPQH

v_gene: TRBV4-2
j_gene: TRBJ2-3
CDR3aa: ASSQGGLLGGTQY

v_gene: TRBV12-3/TRBV12-4
j_gene: TRBJ1-3
CDR3aa: ASSFTRTIY

v_gene: TRBV9
j_gene: TRBJ1-1
CDR3aa: ASSVDRGSYTEAF

v_gene: TRBV4-3
j_gene: TRBJ1-3
CDR3aa: ASSPGTGRSGNTIY

v_gene: TRBV7-9
j_gene: TRBJ2-5
CDR3aa: ASSLRFGQGAPQETQY

v_gene: TRBV9
j_gene: TRBJ2-4
CDR3aa: ASSVGSGRNIQY

v_gene: TRBV9
j_gene: TRBJ1-2
CDR3aa: ASSARGQGKNYGYT

v_gene: TRBV4-1
j_gene: TRBJ1-1
CDR3aa: ASSQVLQGRPEAF

v_gene: TRBV5-1
j_gene: TRBJ1-2
CDR3aa: ASSLATGGYGYT

v_gene: TRBV12-3/TRBV12-4
j_gene: TRBJ1-1
CDR3aa: ASSLLVNTEAF

v_gene: TRBV20-1
j_gene: TRBJ1-3
CDR3aa: SASLGGAGNTIY

v_gene: TRBV7-2
j_gene: TRBJ1-3
CDR3aa: ASSNRDGSGNTIY

v_gene: TRBV9
j_gene: TRBJ1-5
CDR3aa: ASTAGTGGNQPQH

v_gene: TRBV19
j_gene: TRBJ1-2
CDR3aa: ASSPQGTGNYGYT

v_gene: TRBV7-2
j_gene: TRBJ2-2
CDR3aa: ASRWGGGLGTGELF

v_gene: TRBV11-1
j_gene: TRBJ2-5
CDR3aa: ASSFGLTQETQY

v_gene: TRBV12-5
j_gene: TRBJ2-3
CDR3aa: ASGLSPRWGTDTQY

v_gene: TRBV3-1/TRBV3-2
j_gene: TRBJ2-3
CDR3aa: ASSHRDRRDTQY

v_gene: TRBV25-1
j_gene: TRBJ1-4
CDR3aa: ASSFRQGVVEKLF

v_gene: TRBV6-5
j_gene: TRBJ1-5
CDR3aa: ASGPTNTQPQH

v_gene: TRBV3-1/TRBV3-2
j_gene: TRBJ2-3
CDR3aa: ASSQGQLRTDTQY

v_gene: TRBV7-9
j_gene: TRBJ1-1
CDR3aa: ASSLVNRGDTEAF

v_gene: TRBV18
j_gene: TRBJ2-5
CDR3aa: ASTSGLGETQY

v_gene: TRBV28
j_gene: TRBJ1-3
CDR3aa: ASSFGFSGNTIY

v_gene: TRBV5-1
j_gene: TRBJ2-2
CDR3aa: ASSLARNTGELF

v_gene: TRBV3-1/TRBV3-2
j_gene: TRBJ2-2
CDR3aa: ASSRGWQGIAGELF

v_gene: TRBV6-5
j_gene: TRBJ2-5
CDR3aa: ASSPAAPGTQY

v_gene: TRBV19
j_gene: TRBJ2-3
CDR3aa: ASKDRGGGSTDTQY

v_gene: TRBV10-1
j_gene: TRBJ2-4
CDR3aa: ASRTELAKNIQY

v_gene: TRBV28
j_gene: TRBJ1-1
CDR3aa: ASSFRGANTEAF

v_gene: TRBV29-1
j_gene: TRBJ2-3
CDR3aa: SVESGADTQY

v_gene: TRBV7-8
j_gene: TRBJ1-4
CDR3aa: ASSLGVGKLF

v_gene: TRBV5-1
j_gene: TRBJ2-5
CDR3aa: ASSLPGGEETQY

v_gene: TRBV7-3
j_gene: TRBJ1-1
CDR3aa: ASSLFGIVGNTEAF

v_gene: TRBV6-2/TRBV6-3
j_gene: TRBJ2-3
CDR3aa: ASSRDRSDTQY

v_gene: TRBV6-6
j_gene: TRBJ2-3
CDR3aa: ASSYRGTTTDTQY

v_gene: TRBV20-1
j_gene: TRBJ2-1
CDR3aa: SARVRGGWV

v_gene: TRBV3-1/TRBV3-2
j_gene: TRBJ1-2
CDR3aa: ASSLDRAGRGYT

v_gene: TRBV6-4
j_gene: TRBJ2-3
CDR3aa: ASSVTGTGRGEDTQY

v_gene: TRBV7-8
j_gene: TRBJ1-2
CDR3aa: ASSLDRDNYGYT

v_gene: TRBV5-5
j_gene: TRBJ2-6
CDR3aa: ASSVMGVSGANVLT

v_gene: TRBV20-1
j_gene: TRBJ2-5
CDR3aa: SASWGQETQY

v_gene: TRBV2
j_gene: TRBJ2-5
CDR3aa: ASRQSQETQY